Sequencing of this T cell receptor (beta chain) was carried out in a study of blood T cell repertoires in COVID-19. The overall study: Italy, Spain and the United States were the sources of the convalescent and acute COVID-19 samples. In each case, the material was cDNA or gDNA derived from T cells, B-cell-depleted T cells, or PBMCs.

The repertoire was sequenced with immunoSEQ multiplex PCR; TCRdb's copy has only in-frame clones and lacks some. This sample has about 190,000 clones, with about 88% found just once. V dropped 7 bases and J dropped 4 bases, with 10 bases sitting between them. The CDR3 length is 12 residues. Germline CDR1 reads MNHNY; CDR2 reads SVGAGI (reference sequence). Sequenced material: peripheral blood. This chain joins TRBV6-6 and TRBJ1-2; TRBD1 is a possible D gene (5 bases). The sequence derives from a man aged 25 to 45 with acute or convalescent COVID-19. CDR3 nucleotides: TGTGCCAGCATGAGGGGACTCTATGGCTACACCTTC. Its protein is CASMRGLYGYTF.